This is a list of T cell receptor beta chains from one sample in a study of control samples from healthy donors and cancer patients. The table came from immunoSEQ multiplex PCR; TCRdb's copy has only in-frame clones and leaves some out. This sample has 98,000 or so clones; about 79% occur once, and the top ten carry roughly a tenth. Sequenced: blood. These TCRs come from a woman aged 30 to 39 in good health. Both conserved end residues are part of each CDR3. Fields, in order: J gene, V gene, clone size, D gene, CDR3 DNA, CDR3 protein. The D gene is left open where the match is weak. The size entry is marked missing in some rows and otherwise reads once, few, many or a size class.

j_gene: TRBJ2-7; v_gene: TRBV6-5; abundance: many; d_gene: -; CDR3nt: TGTGCCAGCCAGGCCGTCCCCTACGAGCAGTACTTC; CDR3aa: CASQAVPYEQYF
j_gene: TRBJ2-2; v_gene: TRBV4-3; abundance: -; d_gene: -; CDR3nt: TGCGCCAGCAGCCTCCAAGTGGGTTTGGGTACCGGGGAGCTGTTTTTT; CDR3aa: CASSLQVGLGTGELFF
j_gene: TRBJ1-5; v_gene: TRBV5-4; abundance: few; d_gene: -; CDR3nt: TGTGCCAGCAGCTTGGCCGGGGATCAGCCCCAGCATTTT; CDR3aa: CASSLAGDQPQHF
j_gene: TRBJ2-5; v_gene: TRBV9; abundance: once; d_gene: -; CDR3nt: TGTGCCAGCAGCGCGAACAGGGCCCAAGAGACCCAGTACTTC; CDR3aa: CASSANRAQETQYF
j_gene: TRBJ2-1; v_gene: TRBV24-1; abundance: -; d_gene: TRBD2; CDR3nt: TGTGCCACCAGTGAGGAGCGGGGGGACCGCTACAATGAGCAGTTCTTC; CDR3aa: CATSEERGDRYNEQFF
j_gene: TRBJ2-7; v_gene: TRBV6-1; abundance: -; d_gene: TRBD1; CDR3nt: TGTGCCAGCAGTGAAGGTCAGGGGGCATCCTACGAGCAGTACTTC; CDR3aa: CASSEGQGASYEQYF
j_gene: TRBJ2-1; v_gene: TRBV10-3; abundance: -; d_gene: TRBD2; CDR3nt: TGTGCCATCAGTGATCATACTAGCGCCCTCGTCTTCTTC; CDR3aa: CAISDHTSALVFF
j_gene: TRBJ2-1; v_gene: TRBV4-1; abundance: few; d_gene: TRBD2; CDR3nt: TGCGCCAGCAGCCAAGATCACCTCAGCGGGGGATTTATTTTAAACAATGAGCAGTTCTTC; CDR3aa: CASSQDHLSGGFILNNEQFF
j_gene: TRBJ1-2; v_gene: TRBV7-8; abundance: -; d_gene: TRBD1; CDR3nt: TGTGCCAGCAGCTTAGGCACGACAGGGAAAAACTATGGCTACACCTTC; CDR3aa: CASSLGTTGKNYGYTF
j_gene: TRBJ1-1; v_gene: TRBV10-2; abundance: -; d_gene: -; CDR3nt: TGCGCCAGCAGTGCTGGAGGGAACACTGAAGCTTTCTTT; CDR3aa: CASSAGGNTEAFF
j_gene: TRBJ1-2; v_gene: TRBV18; abundance: -; d_gene: TRBD1; CDR3nt: TGTGCCAGCTCACCAAGTGACAGGGGCGGGGATGGCTACACCTTC; CDR3aa: CASSPSDRGGDGYTF
j_gene: TRBJ2-3; v_gene: TRBV19; abundance: -; d_gene: -; CDR3nt: TGTGCCAGTAGTATCACCAGGGGAGATACGCAGTATTTT; CDR3aa: CASSITRGDTQYF
j_gene: TRBJ2-7; v_gene: TRBV5-1; abundance: -; d_gene: -; CDR3nt: TGCGCCAGCAGCTTGGGGACGGTGAGCTCCTACGAGCAGTACTTC; CDR3aa: CASSLGTVSSYEQYF
j_gene: TRBJ1-5; v_gene: TRBV5-6; abundance: -; d_gene: -; CDR3nt: TGTGCCAGCAGCTCTTACAATCAGCCCCAGCATTTT; CDR3aa: CASSSYNQPQHF
j_gene: TRBJ1-2; v_gene: TRBV18; abundance: -; d_gene: -; CDR3nt: TGTGCCAGCTCACCACCGGCTAAGGGGGATTATGGCTACACCTTC; CDR3aa: CASSPPAKGDYGYTF
j_gene: TRBJ1-3; v_gene: TRBV3-1/TRBV3-2; abundance: large; d_gene: TRBD1; CDR3nt: TGTGCCAGCAGCCGGGACAGCTCTGGAAACACCATATATTTT; CDR3aa: CASSRDSSGNTIYF
j_gene: TRBJ1-2; v_gene: TRBV10-3; abundance: -; d_gene: TRBD1; CDR3nt: TGTGCCATCACCTCATCAGGGACAGACCCCTATGGCTACACCTTC; CDR3aa: CAITSSGTDPYGYTF
j_gene: TRBJ2-5; v_gene: TRBV6-5; abundance: -; d_gene: -; CDR3nt: TGTGCCAGCAGCTCCTTCGGTCCCGAGACCCAGTACTTC; CDR3aa: CASSSFGPETQYF
j_gene: TRBJ1-6; v_gene: TRBV10-3; abundance: -; d_gene: -; CDR3nt: TGTGCCATCAACGGCGGCTATAATTCACCCCTCCACTTT; CDR3aa: CAINGGYNSPLHF
j_gene: TRBJ1-5; v_gene: TRBV27; abundance: -; d_gene: -; CDR3nt: TGTGCCAGCAGTTTAACGGGGGACTCACTGAATCAGCCCCAGCATTTT; CDR3aa: CASSLTGDSLNQPQHF
j_gene: TRBJ2-1; v_gene: TRBV5-8; abundance: -; d_gene: -; CDR3nt: TGTGCCAGCAGCTTGGGGTTCAGAACGAACAATGAGCAGTTCTTC; CDR3aa: CASSLGFRTNNEQFF
j_gene: TRBJ2-7; v_gene: TRBV5-6; abundance: -; d_gene: -; CDR3nt: TGTGCCAGCAGCTTGACAGTCTACGAGCAGTACTTC; CDR3aa: CASSLTVYEQYF
j_gene: TRBJ2-3; v_gene: TRBV30; abundance: -; d_gene: -; CDR3nt: TGTGCCTGGAGTGCTGGACAGCAAATCACAGATACGCAGTATTTT; CDR3aa: CAWSAGQQITDTQYF
j_gene: TRBJ1-5; v_gene: TRBV10-2; abundance: -; d_gene: TRBD1; CDR3nt: TGCGCCAGCAGGACAGGGGGCAATCAGCCCCAGCATTTT; CDR3aa: CASRTGGNQPQHF
j_gene: TRBJ1-2; v_gene: TRBV2; abundance: -; d_gene: TRBD1; CDR3nt: TGTGCCAGCAGGGACGGACAGGGGAAAGGCTACACCTTC; CDR3aa: CASRDGQGKGYTF
j_gene: TRBJ2-3; v_gene: TRBV11-3; abundance: -; d_gene: -; CDR3nt: TGTGCCAGCAGACGGGGGGCTGGCGGCACAGATACGCAGTATTTT; CDR3aa: CASRRGAGGTDTQYF
j_gene: TRBJ1-1; v_gene: TRBV5-1; abundance: -; d_gene: -; CDR3nt: TGCGCCAGCAGCTTGCTCTCAGGGAGAATGAACACTGAAGCTTTCTTT; CDR3aa: CASSLLSGRMNTEAFF
j_gene: TRBJ1-2; v_gene: TRBV10-3; abundance: -; d_gene: TRBD1; CDR3nt: TGTGCCATCAGTGAGACCGGGACAGGGGGCTTAGCCAACTATGGCTACACCTTC; CDR3aa: CAISETGTGGLANYGYTF
j_gene: TRBJ2-7; v_gene: TRBV6-5; abundance: -; d_gene: TRBD1; CDR3nt: TGTGCCAGCAGCGTAGGACAGGTAGAGGAGCAGTACTTC; CDR3aa: CASSVGQVEEQYF
j_gene: TRBJ2-2; v_gene: TRBV7-3; abundance: -; d_gene: TRBD1; CDR3nt: TGTGCCAGCAGCTTGACAGGGGCCGGAGCGAACACCGGGGAGCTGTTTTTT; CDR3aa: CASSLTGAGANTGELFF
j_gene: TRBJ1-1; v_gene: TRBV11-2; abundance: few; d_gene: TRBD1; CDR3nt: TGTGCCAGCAGCTATGGACAGGGGAGATCTGAAGCTTTCTTT; CDR3aa: CASSYGQGRSEAFF
j_gene: TRBJ1-2; v_gene: TRBV30; abundance: -; d_gene: -; CDR3nt: TGTGCCTGGGGAACCTATGGCTACACCTTC; CDR3aa: CAWGTYGYTF